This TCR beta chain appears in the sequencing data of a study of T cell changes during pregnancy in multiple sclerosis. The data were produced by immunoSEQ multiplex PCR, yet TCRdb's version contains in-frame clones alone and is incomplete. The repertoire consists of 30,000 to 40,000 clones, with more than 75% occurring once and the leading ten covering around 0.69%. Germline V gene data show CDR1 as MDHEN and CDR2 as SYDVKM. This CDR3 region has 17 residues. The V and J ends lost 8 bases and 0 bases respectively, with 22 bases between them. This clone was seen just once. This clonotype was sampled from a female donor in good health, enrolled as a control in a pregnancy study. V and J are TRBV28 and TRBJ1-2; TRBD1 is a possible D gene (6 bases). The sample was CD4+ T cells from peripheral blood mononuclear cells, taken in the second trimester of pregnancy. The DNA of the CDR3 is TGTGCCAGCTCGCCAGGACAGTTTCCCTTAGCTAACTATGGCTACACCTTC. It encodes CASSPGQFPLANYGYTF.